The 30 T cell receptor beta chains reported below all come from one sample, sequenced in a study of vaccination effects on CD4 cells after COVID-19. Their cognate antigens are unknown. Using viral peptide pools, the ViraFEST assay grew out antigen-specific CD4+ T cells prior to sequencing. Following 10 days of culture, CD4+ T cells were isolated. Vaccine administered to participants consisted of two doses of either BNT162b2 or mRNA-1273. The repertoire was sequenced with immunoSEQ multiplex PCR; TCRdb's copy has only in-frame clones and lacks some. The table lists around 33,000 clones, 65% of them singletons, with roughly 8.2% in the top ten. Sequencing used CD4+ T cells from PBMCs cultured with SARS-CoV-2 spike peptides, obtained after COVID-19 vaccination. The receptor set was obtained from a human donor who received a COVID-19 vaccine.

This clone was counted only a few times. The J gene is TRBJ2-1, the V gene TRBV2; a weak D match, TRBD2 (6 bases). Trimming removed 4 bases at V and 7 bases at J, with 23 bases between. The CDR3 totals 17 residues. Germline V lookup: CDR1 SNHLY, CDR2 FYNNEI. This CDR3 is CASSGTILVRMGNEQFF. Written as DNA, the CDR3 is TGTGCCAGCAGTGGGACTATTTTAGTGAGAATGGGAAATGAGCAGTTCTTC.

This clone has just one count. The chain combines TRBV19 with TRBJ2-1, with 11 bases aligning to TRBD2. This CDR3 is 15 amino acids long. V was pared by 7 bases and J by 4 bases, with 6 bases of the junction left unmatched. The germline V gene has CDR1 LNHDA and CDR2 SQIVND (reference sequence). The CDR3 bases are TGTGCCAGTAATTCCGGGACTAGCGGTTACAATGAGCAGTTCTTC. Translation gives CASNSGTSGYNEQFF.

The chain recombines TRBV11-2 with TRBJ2-7; D possibly corresponds to TRBD2 (5 bases). Trimming removed 3 bases from V and 0 bases from J, with 12 bases in between. The V gene's germline CDR1 is SGHAT and CDR2 FQNNGV. The CDR3 loop spans 15 amino acids. This CDR3 is CASSLRGPSSYEQYF. The CDR3 DNA is TGTGCCAGCAGCTTGCGCGGGCCTAGCTCCTACGAGCAGTACTTC.

V gene TRBV29-1 combines with J gene TRBJ2-1; possibly TRBD1 for D (6 bases). With 0 bases removed from V and 0 bases from J, the gap between germline ends came to 12 bases. CDR1 is SQVTM and CDR2 is ANQGSEA in the germline V gene. The CDR3 contains 16 residues. CDR3 sequence: CSVEDFTGRSYNEQFF. The CDR3, as DNA: TGCAGCGTTGAAGATTTCACAGGGCGCTCCTACAATGAGCAGTTCTTC.

The V and J genes are TRBV19 and TRBJ2-4, with 7 bases that match TRBD1. CDR3 size: 15 residues. Germline assignment: CDR1 LNHDA and CDR2 SQIVND (reference sequence). J lost 2 bases, V lost 3 bases, and 4 bases had no gene match. The CDR3 DNA reads as TGTGCCAGTAGTATTGGCAGGGGGTCCAAAAACATTCAGTACTTC. Encoded protein: CASSIGRGSKNIQYF.

The gene calls are TRBV27 and TRBJ1-4; D not resolved. Trimming stripped 6 bases from V and 6 bases from J, with 8 bases between. Per germline, CDR1 MNHEY and CDR2 SMNVEV (reference sequence). The CDR3 totals 12 residues. The CDR3 nucleotides are TGTGCCAGCAGAAATGTGGATGAAAAACTGTTTTTT. It specifies CASRNVDEKLFF.

V gene TRBV4-1 combines with J gene TRBJ1-5; D is unresolved. The germline gives CDR1 MGHRA, CDR2 YSYEKL. V was pared by 4 bases and J by 0 bases, with 13 bases between. This CDR3 spans 16 amino acids. Here the CDR3 reads CASSPWPQDSNQPQHF. The CDR3 DNA reads TGCGCCAGCAGCCCTTGGCCCCAGGATAGCAATCAGCCCCAGCATTTT.

On this clone: In the same sample, other DNA sequences code for this CDR3. V and J are TRBV12-3 or TRBV12-4 and TRBJ1-5; D gene ambiguous. CDR3 length: 13 amino acids. V was clipped by 0 bases and J by 4 bases, with 4 bases between them. In DNA form, the CDR3 reads TGTGCCAGCAGTTTAGCGGAGAATCAGCCCCAGCATTTT. Residues: CASSLAENQPQHF.

This clone was observed a handful of times. In nucleotides, the CDR3 is TGTGCCACCAGTGATTGGAGGGGAAGGGGCACAGATACGCAGTATTTT. It is translated as CATSDWRGRGTDTQYF. The genes are TRBV24-1 and TRBJ2-3; D possibly corresponds to TRBD2 (6 bases). The CDR3 is made up of 16 amino acids. The germline CDR1 and CDR2 sequences are KGHDR and SFDVKD. V was pared by 2 bases and J by 1 base, with 12 bases between.

The chain recombines TRBV2 with TRBJ2-2; possible D gene TRBD2, 6 bases. Germline V gene data show CDR1 as SNHLY and CDR2 as FYNNEI. This CDR3 is 16 amino acids long. Trimming removed 3 bases at V and 4 bases at J, with 15 bases between. CDR3 sequence (DNA): TGTGCCAGCAGTGACCGGGGGTATGGGAGCACCGGGGAGCTGTTTTTT. Translating it yields CASSDRGYGSTGELFF.

The chain is built from TRBV10-1 and TRBJ2-7; D is possibly TRBD1 (6 bases). Germline V gene sequence: CDR1 WNHNN, CDR2 SYGVQD (reference sequence). V was cut by 3 bases and J by 0 bases, with 15 bases left in between. This CDR3 is built from 16 residues. CDR3: CASSDSLRTASYEQYF. DNA for the CDR3: TGCGCCAGCAGTGATTCTCTCCGGACAGCCTCCTACGAGCAGTACTTC.

The sample holds one count of this clone. The rearrangement joins TRBV29-1 to TRBJ2-2, with 8 bases lining up with TRBD1. The CDR3 contains 14 residues. The junction had 6 bases not matched to a gene; V was cut back by 2 bases and J by 7 bases. CDR1 SQVTM and CDR2 ANQGSEA come from the germline V gene. CDR3 DNA: TGCAGCGTTGAACGAGACAGGGGTAGCGGGGAGCTGTTTTTT. Amino acids: CSVERDRGSGELFF.

The V and J genes are TRBV19 and TRBJ1-3; D may be TRBD1 (6 bases). Trimming left V 4 bases short and J 8 bases short, with 18 bases between. CDR1 and CDR2 (germline): LNHDA, SQIVND (reference sequence). The CDR3 is made up of 15 amino acids. The CDR3 here is CASSKDRAPRDTIYF. The CDR3 DNA is TGTGCCAGTAGTAAGGACAGAGCCCCCCGGGACACCATATATTTT.

The chain joins TRBV5-1 to TRBJ1-5, with D uncertain. Germline V lookup: CDR1 SGHRS, CDR2 YFSETQ. Trimming pared 0 bases from V and 2 bases from J, leaving 9 bases between. The CDR3 covers 15 residues. The CDR3 region has the DNA TGCGCCAGCAGCTTGGGGGGTATAGGCAATCAGCCCCAGCATTTT. This translates into CASSLGGIGNQPQHF. Supplemented by reference TRBV5-1 and TRBJ1-5, the full variable domain reads KAGVTQTPRYLIKTRGQQVTLSCSPISGHRSVSWYQQTPGQGLQFLFEYFSETQRNKGNFPGRFSGRQFSNSRSEMNVSTLELGDSALYLCASSLGGIGNQPQHFGDGTRLSIL.

V gene TRBV29-1 combines with J gene TRBJ1-1; possible D gene TRBD1, 5 bases. Germline CDR1 SQVTM, CDR2 ANQGSEA. Trimming pared 4 bases from V and 5 bases from J, leaving 17 bases between. This CDR3 comprises 14 residues. CDR3 DNA: TGCAGCGTTGGGCGTGTCGGGGGATATACTGAAGCTTTCTTT. It codes for CSVGRVGGYTEAFF.

There are a few counts of this clone. V gene TRBV7-2 combines with J gene TRBJ1-5; 10 bases are a match to TRBD1. The CDR3 is made up of 17 amino acids. Germline V gene lookup returns CDR1 SGHTA and CDR2 FQGNSA. V shed 1 base and J 0 bases; nucleotides not matched to a gene: 3. CDR3: CASSLVGTGDSNQPQHF. The CDR3 DNA reads TGTGCCAGCAGCTTAGTAGGGACAGGGGATAGCAATCAGCCCCAGCATTTT.

The table lists this clone with a few counts. The V gene is TRBV6-6, the J gene TRBJ1-1; tentatively, D is TRBD1 (5 bases). This CDR3 has 12 amino acids. The ends were cut back, 5 bases at V and 10 bases at J, with 14 bases in the middle. Per germline, CDR1 MNHNY and CDR2 SVGAGI (reference sequence). The CDR3 coding sequence is TGTGCCAGCAGTAGTCAGGGCATTCGAGCTTTCTTT. Translation gives CASSSQGIRAFF.

This clone appeared once. The chain combines TRBV11-2 with TRBJ2-1; 11 nucleotides agree with TRBD2. The V segment lost 1 base and the J segment 9 bases; nucleotides outside the gene matches: 5. The length of the CDR3 is 15 residues. Per the germline V gene, CDR1 is SGHAT and CDR2 is FQNNGV. CDR3 nucleotide sequence: TGTGCCAGCAGCTTAGTTACTAGCGGGAGTTTTGAGCAGTTCTTC. Translation: CASSLVTSGSFEQFF.

The chain carries TRBV3-1 (or the pseudogene TRBV3-2) and TRBJ2-3; 7 bases map to TRBD2. CDR1 is LGHDT, CDR2 YNNKEL, per germline (reference sequence). The CDR3 length is 16 residues. The V gene end was trimmed by 0 bases and the J gene end by 10 bases; junction bases not matched to a gene: 13. The DNA of the CDR3 is TGTGCCAGCAGCCAAGATTCAGGTACTAGCGCCTTGGCGCAGTATTTT. It translates to CASSQDSGTSALAQYF.

V and J are TRBV20-1 and TRBJ1-2; D is ambiguous. V was shortened by 5 bases and J by 2 bases, with 6 bases between the two germline ends. This CDR3 contains 11 residues. Germline CDR1 is DFQATT and CDR2 is SNEGSKA (reference sequence). This CDR3 is CSAWENYGYTF. Written as DNA, the CDR3 is TGCAGTGCTTGGGAAAACTATGGCTACACCTTC.

The chain couples TRBV27 to TRBJ2-1, with D possibly matching TRBD2 (7 bases). In germline, CDR1 is MNHEY, CDR2 SMNVEV (reference sequence). This CDR3 is built from 17 residues. The V gene lost 3 bases and the J gene lost 7 bases, with 22 bases spanning the gap. The CDR3 DNA reads TGTGCCAGCAGTTTTTTGGAACTGGGGGGGCCACGGAATGAGCAGTTCTTC. Residues: CASSFLELGGPRNEQFF.

The V gene is TRBV10-2, the J gene TRBJ2-3, with TRBD2 identical over 13 bases. V lost 0 bases and J lost 2; bases outside the gene matches: 5. The germline V gene has CDR1 WSHSY and CDR2 SAAADI. CDR3 length equals 18 residues. The CDR3 is CASSESWTSGGNTDTQYF. CDR3 nucleotide sequence: TGCGCCAGCAGTGAGTCGTGGACTAGCGGGGGTAACACAGATACGCAGTATTTT.

This clone was seen just once. This chain links TRBV5-1 with TRBJ1-4, with a possible D match to TRBD1 (6 bases). CDR1 SGHRS and CDR2 YFSETQ come from the germline V gene. The length of the CDR3 is 14 residues. V was trimmed by 3 bases and J by 8 bases, leaving 14 bases between them. Here the CDR3 DNA reads TGCGCCAGCAGCTCCGGCCAGGGGATCGAAAAACTGTTTTTT. Its protein product is CASSSGQGIEKLFF.

V gene TRBV6-1 combines with J gene TRBJ1-3, with D tentatively TRBD1 (6 bases). Germline V lookup: CDR1 MNHNS, CDR2 SASEGT. V lost 6 bases to trimming and J lost 0 bases, with 15 bases between them. The CDR3 spans 16 residues. As DNA, the CDR3 is TGTGCCAGCAGGGAACTAACAGGGACCTCTGGAAACACCATATATTTT. Translation gives CASRELTGTSGNTIYF.

This clone showed up just a few times. The V gene is TRBV10-3, the J gene TRBJ2-7; perhaps D is TRBD1 or TRBD2 (5 bases each). Germline V gene data show CDR1 as ENHRY and CDR2 as SYGVKD. The V gene lost 2 bases and the J gene lost 2 bases, with 13 bases spanning the gap. The CDR3 spans 15 residues. The CDR3: CAISEGLRGAYEQYF. The CDR3 nucleotides are TGTGCCATCAGTGAGGGTTTGAGGGGCGCCTACGAGCAGTACTTC.

The chain couples TRBV7-9 to TRBJ1-1; D gene unclear. The V and J ends lost 2 bases and 11 bases respectively, with 15 bases between them. The CDR3 runs to 13 residues. CDR1 is SEHNR, CDR2 FQNEAQ, per germline (reference sequence). The CDR3 bases are TGTGCCAGCAGCTTATTGGAAGGTTTCGTGGCTTTCTTT. Translated, it gives CASSLLEGFVAFF.

The chain recombines TRBV21-1 with TRBJ2-4; the D call TRBD2 from the table was never checked on the DNA. TRBV21-1 is assigned pseudogene status. This CDR3 contains 19 residues. CDR3 sequence (DNA): TGTGCCAGCAGCAAATCGGGGCTAGCGGGAGGGCCCGGTAAAAACATTCAGTACTTC. Its protein product is CASSKSGLAGGPGKNIQYF.

This clone is categorized as medium-sized. Germline is not matched at one junction end, which may reflect a read error. The chain carries TRBV10-1 and TRBJ2-1; 12 bases agree with TRBD2. The CDR3 contains 13 residues. Germline V gene data show CDR1 as WNHNN and CDR2 as SYGVQD (reference sequence). CDR3 amino acids: CASRPSGRDDQFF. The DNA for the CDR3 is TGCGCCAGCCGGCCTAGCGGGAGGGATGACCAGTTCTTC.

The chain joins TRBV5-5 to TRBJ2-3; 13 bases match TRBD2. V trimming: 3 bases; J trimming: 1 base; junction bases outside the gene matches: 5. Germline CDR1 reads SGHKS; CDR2 reads YYEKEE (reference sequence). The CDR3 sequence is 17 residues long. In DNA, the CDR3 is TGTGCCAGCAGCTCTGGACTAGCGGGAGCGGGCACAGATACGCAGTATTTT. Protein sequence: CASSSGLAGAGTDTQYF.

The rearrangement links TRBV9 to TRBJ2-7; 10 nucleotides line up with TRBD1. Trimming took 3 bases from V and 2 from J; bases not matched to a gene: 2. Per the germline V gene, CDR1 is SGDLS and CDR2 is YYNGEE. The CDR3 is 14 amino acids. The DNA of the CDR3 is TGTGCCAGCAGCGAAGGGACAGGGGCCTACGAGCAGTACTTC. Amino acids: CASSEGTGAYEQYF.